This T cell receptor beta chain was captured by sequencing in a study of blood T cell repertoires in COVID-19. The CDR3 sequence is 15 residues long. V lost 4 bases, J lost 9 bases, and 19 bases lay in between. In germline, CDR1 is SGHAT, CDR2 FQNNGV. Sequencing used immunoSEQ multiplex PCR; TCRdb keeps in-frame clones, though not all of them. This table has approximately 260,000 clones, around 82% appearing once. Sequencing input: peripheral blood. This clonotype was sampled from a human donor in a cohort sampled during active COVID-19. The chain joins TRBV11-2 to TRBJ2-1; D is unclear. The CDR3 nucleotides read TGTGCCAGCAGCTCAGATGAGTACGACTCCCTTGAGCAGTTCTTC. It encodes CASSSDEYDSLEQFF.